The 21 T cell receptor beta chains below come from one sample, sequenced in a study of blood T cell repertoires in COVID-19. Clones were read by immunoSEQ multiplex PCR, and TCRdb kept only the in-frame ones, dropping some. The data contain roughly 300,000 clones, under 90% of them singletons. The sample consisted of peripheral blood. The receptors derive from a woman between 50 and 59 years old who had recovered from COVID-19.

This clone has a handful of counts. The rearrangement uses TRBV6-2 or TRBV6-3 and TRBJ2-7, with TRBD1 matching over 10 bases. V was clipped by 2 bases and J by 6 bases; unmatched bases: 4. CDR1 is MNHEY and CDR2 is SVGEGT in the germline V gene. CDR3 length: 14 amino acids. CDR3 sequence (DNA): TGTGCCAGCAGTTACCCCGGGACAGGGGCCGAGCAGTACTTC. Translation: CASSYPGTGAEQYF.

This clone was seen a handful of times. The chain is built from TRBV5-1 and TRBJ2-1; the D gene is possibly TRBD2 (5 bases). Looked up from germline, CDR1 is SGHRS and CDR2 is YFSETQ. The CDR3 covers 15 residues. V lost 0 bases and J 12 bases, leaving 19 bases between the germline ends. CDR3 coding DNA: TGCGCCAGCAGCTTGGATGGAGGAAAGGGTTCGGGGCAGTTCTTC. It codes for CASSLDGGKGSGQFF.

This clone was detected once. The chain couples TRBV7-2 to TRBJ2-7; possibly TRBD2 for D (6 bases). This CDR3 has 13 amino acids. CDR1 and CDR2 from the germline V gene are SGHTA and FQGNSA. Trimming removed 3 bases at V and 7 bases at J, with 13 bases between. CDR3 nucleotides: TGTGCCAGCAGCTTGAGGGGACTCACGGAGCAGTACTTC. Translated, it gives CASSLRGLTEQYF. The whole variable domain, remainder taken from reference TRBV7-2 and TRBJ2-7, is GAGVSQSPSNKVTEKGKDVELRCDPISGHTALYWYRQSLGQGLEFLIYFQGNSAPDKSGLPSDRFSAERTGGSVSTLTIQRTQQEDSAVYLCASSLRGLTEQYFGPGTRLTVT.

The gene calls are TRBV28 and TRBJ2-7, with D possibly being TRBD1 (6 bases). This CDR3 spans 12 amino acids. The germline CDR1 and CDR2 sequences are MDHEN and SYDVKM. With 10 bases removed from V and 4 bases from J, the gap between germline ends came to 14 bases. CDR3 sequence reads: CAIWTDPYEQYF. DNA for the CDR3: TGTGCCATATGGACAGACCCTTACGAGCAGTACTTC.

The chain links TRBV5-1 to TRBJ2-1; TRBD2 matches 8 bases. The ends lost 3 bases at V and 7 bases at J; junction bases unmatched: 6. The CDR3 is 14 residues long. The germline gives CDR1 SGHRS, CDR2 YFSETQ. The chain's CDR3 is CASSSGLADNEQFF. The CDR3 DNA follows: TGCGCCAGCAGCTCCGGACTAGCAGATAATGAGCAGTTCTTC. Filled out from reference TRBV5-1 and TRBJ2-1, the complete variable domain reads KAGVTQTPRYLIKTRGQQVTLSCSPISGHRSVSWYQQTPGQGLQFLFEYFSETQRNKGNFPGRFSGRQFSNSRSEMNVSTLELGDSALYLCASSSGLADNEQFFGPGTRLTVL.

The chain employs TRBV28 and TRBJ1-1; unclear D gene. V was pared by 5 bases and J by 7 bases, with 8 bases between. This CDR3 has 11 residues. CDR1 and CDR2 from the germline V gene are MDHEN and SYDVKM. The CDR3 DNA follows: TGTGCCAGCAGTGCGGAGTTTGAAGCTTTCTTT. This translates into CASSAEFEAFF. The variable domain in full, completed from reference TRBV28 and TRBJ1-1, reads DVKVTQSSRYLVKRTGEKVFLECVQDMDHENMFWYRQDPGLGLRLIYFSYDVKMKEKGDIPEGYSVSREKKERFSLILESASTNQTSMYLCASSAEFEAFFGQGTRLTVV.

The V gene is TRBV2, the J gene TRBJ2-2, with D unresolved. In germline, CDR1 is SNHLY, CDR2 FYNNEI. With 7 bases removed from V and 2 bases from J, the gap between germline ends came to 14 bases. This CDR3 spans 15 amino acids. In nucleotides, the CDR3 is TGTGCCAGCACGTTCGAGTTACGAAACACCGGGGAGCTGTTTTTT. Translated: CASTFELRNTGELFF.

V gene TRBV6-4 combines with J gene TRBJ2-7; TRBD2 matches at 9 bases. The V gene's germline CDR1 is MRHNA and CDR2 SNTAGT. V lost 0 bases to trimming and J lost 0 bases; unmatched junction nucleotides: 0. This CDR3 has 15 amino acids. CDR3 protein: CASSDSSGSSYEQYF. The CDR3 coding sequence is TGTGCCAGCAGTGACTCTAGCGGGAGCTCCTACGAGCAGTACTTC.

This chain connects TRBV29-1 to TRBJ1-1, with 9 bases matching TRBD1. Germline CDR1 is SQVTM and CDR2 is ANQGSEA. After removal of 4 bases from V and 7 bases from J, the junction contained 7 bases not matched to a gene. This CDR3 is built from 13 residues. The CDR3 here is CSVGQQGAGEAFF. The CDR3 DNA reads TGCAGCGTTGGCCAACAGGGGGCAGGTGAAGCTTTCTTT.

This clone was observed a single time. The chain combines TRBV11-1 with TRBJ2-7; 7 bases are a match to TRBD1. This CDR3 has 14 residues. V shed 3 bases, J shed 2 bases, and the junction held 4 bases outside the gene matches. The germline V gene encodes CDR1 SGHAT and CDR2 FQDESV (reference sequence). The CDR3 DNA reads TGTGCCAGCAGCTTCGGACAGGCCACCTACGAGCAGTACTTC. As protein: CASSFGQATYEQYF.

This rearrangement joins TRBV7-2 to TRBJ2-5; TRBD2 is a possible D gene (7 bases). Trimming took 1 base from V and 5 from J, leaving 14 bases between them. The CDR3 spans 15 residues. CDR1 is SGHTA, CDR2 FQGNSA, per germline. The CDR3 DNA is TGTGCCAGCAGCTTAGATGGGGGGGGCCTTGAGACCCAGTACTTC. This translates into CASSLDGGGLETQYF.

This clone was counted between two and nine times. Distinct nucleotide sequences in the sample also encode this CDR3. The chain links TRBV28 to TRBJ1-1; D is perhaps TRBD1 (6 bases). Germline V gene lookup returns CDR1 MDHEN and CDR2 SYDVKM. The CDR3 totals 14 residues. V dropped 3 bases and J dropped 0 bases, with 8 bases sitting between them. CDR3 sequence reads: CASSLGAVNTEAFF. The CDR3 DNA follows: TGTGCCAGCAGTTTGGGGGCCGTGAACACTGAAGCTTTCTTT.

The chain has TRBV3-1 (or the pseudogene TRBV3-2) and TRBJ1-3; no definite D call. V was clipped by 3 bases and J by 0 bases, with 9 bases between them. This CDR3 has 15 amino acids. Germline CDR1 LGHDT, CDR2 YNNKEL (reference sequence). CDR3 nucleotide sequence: TGTGCCAGCAGCCATGCGAGCGACTCTGGAAACACCATATATTTT. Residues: CASSHASDSGNTIYF.

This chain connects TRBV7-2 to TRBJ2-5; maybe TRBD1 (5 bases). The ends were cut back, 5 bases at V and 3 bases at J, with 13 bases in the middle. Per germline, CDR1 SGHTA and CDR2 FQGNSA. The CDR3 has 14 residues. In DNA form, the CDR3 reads TGTGCCAGCAGCGAATGGGGCCAAAAAGAGACCCAGTACTTC. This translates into CASSEWGQKETQYF.

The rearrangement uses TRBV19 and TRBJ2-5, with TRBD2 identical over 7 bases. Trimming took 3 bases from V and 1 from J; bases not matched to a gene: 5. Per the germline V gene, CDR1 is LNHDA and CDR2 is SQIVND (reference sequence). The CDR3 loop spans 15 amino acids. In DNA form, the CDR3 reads TGTGCCAGTAGTATTGGCGGGAGCCGCCAAGAGACCCAGTACTTC. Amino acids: CASSIGGSRQETQYF.

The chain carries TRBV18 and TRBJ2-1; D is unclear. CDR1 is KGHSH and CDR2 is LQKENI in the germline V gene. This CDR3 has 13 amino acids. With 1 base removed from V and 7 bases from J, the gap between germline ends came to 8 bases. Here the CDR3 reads CASSPLIVNEQFF. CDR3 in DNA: TGTGCCAGCTCACCACTTATCGTGAATGAGCAGTTCTTC.

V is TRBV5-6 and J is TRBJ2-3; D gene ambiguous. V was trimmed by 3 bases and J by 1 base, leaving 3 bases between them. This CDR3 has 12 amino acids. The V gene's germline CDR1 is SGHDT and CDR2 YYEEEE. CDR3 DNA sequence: TGTGCCAGCAGCTCTGGCACAGATACGCAGTATTTT. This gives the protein CASSSGTDTQYF.

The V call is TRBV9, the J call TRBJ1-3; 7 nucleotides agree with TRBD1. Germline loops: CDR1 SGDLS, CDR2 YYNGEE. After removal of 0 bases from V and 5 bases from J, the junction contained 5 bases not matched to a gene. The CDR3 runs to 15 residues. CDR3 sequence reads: CASSVGGDRRNTIYF. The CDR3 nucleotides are TGTGCCAGCAGCGTAGGGGGGGACAGACGAAACACCATATATTTT.

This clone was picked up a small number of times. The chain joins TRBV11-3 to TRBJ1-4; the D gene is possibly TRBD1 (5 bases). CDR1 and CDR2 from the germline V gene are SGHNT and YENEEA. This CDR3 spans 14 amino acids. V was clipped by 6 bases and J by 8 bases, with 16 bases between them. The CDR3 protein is CASRGRGGREKLFF. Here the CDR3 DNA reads TGTGCCAGCAGGGGGCGGGGTGGAAGGGAAAAACTGTTTTTT.

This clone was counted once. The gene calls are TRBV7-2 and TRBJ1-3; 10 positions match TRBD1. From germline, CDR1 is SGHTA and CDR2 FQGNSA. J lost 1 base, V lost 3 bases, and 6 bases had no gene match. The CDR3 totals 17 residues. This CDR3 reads CASSLTGGAGSGNTIYF. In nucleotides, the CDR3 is TGTGCCAGCAGCTTGACAGGGGGCGCGGGTTCTGGAAACACCATATATTTT.

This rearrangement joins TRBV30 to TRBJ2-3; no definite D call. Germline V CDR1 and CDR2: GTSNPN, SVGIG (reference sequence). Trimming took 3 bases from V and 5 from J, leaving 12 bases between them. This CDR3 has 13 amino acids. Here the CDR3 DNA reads TGTGCCTGGAGCCTCGGCTCAGGAGATACGCAGTATTTT. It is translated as CAWSLGSGDTQYF.